A single sample is the source of the 24 T cell receptor beta chains below, sequenced in a study of blood T cell repertoires in COVID-19. Libraries were prepared by immunoSEQ multiplex PCR; TCRdb keeps only in-frame clonotypes and omits some of them. Here the sample spans around 240,000 clones, about 80% being singletons. Sample: peripheral blood. The receptors were gathered from a woman of 80 years or more with acute or convalescent COVID-19.

The chain has TRBV7-7 and TRBJ2-2, with 12 bases matching TRBD1. Germline V gene sequence: CDR1 SSHAT, CDR2 FNYEAQ (reference sequence). V was clipped by 5 bases and J by 5 bases; unmatched bases: 6. The CDR3 has 16 amino acids. DNA for the CDR3: TGTGCCAGCAGCCCGGGACAGGGGGCTAGAACCGGGGAGCTGTTTTTT. It yields the protein CASSPGQGARTGELFF.

The J gene is TRBJ1-4, the V gene TRBV28; D might be TRBD1 (5 bases). The V and J ends lost 3 bases and 7 bases respectively, with 9 bases between them. Per germline, CDR1 MDHEN and CDR2 SYDVKM. This CDR3 spans 13 amino acids. CDR3 residues: CASSFGGGEKLFF. The CDR3 bases are TGTGCCAGCAGTTTTGGCGGGGGTGAAAAACTGTTTTTT.

V gene TRBV7-9 combines with J gene TRBJ2-7; perhaps TRBD1 as D (6 bases). Germline assignment: CDR1 SEHNR and CDR2 FQNEAQ (reference sequence). CDR3 length: 15 residues. V lost 2 bases to trimming and J lost 3 bases, with 14 bases between them. The DNA for the CDR3 is TGTGCCAGCAGCTTATTCCGGGACACAAACTACGAGCAGTACTTC. This codes for CASSLFRDTNYEQYF. Complete variable domain (other parts from reference TRBV7-9 and TRBJ2-7): DTGVSQNPRHKITKRGQNVTFRCDPISEHNRLYWYRQTLGQGPEFLTYFQNEAQLEKSRLLSDRFSAERPKGSFSTLEIQRTEQGDSAMYLCASSLFRDTNYEQYFGPGTRLTVT.

The rearrangement links TRBV6-2 or TRBV6-3 to TRBJ2-1; 10 nucleotides agree with TRBD2. Germline-derived CDR1 and CDR2 are MNHEY and SVGEGT. Trimming cost V 5 bases and J 4 bases; bases outside gene matches: 11. The CDR3 sequence is 17 residues long. The CDR3 sequence: CASSRNLAGGPYNEQFF. The CDR3 nucleotides read TGTGCCAGCAGTAGGAACTTAGCGGGGGGACCGTACAATGAGCAGTTCTTC.

This clone has ten or more counts. The genes are TRBV4-2 and TRBJ1-2, with D perhaps matching TRBD1 (6 bases). The CDR3 covers 16 residues. Trimming shortened V by 1 base and J by 0 bases, and 12 bases separated the two germline ends. Germline CDR1 is LGHNA and CDR2 is YNFKEQ. The CDR3 nucleotides read TGTGCCAGCAGCCAAGGGGGGCAGGGCTCTAACTATGGCTACACCTTC. It translates to CASSQGGQGSNYGYTF.

The chain is built from TRBV3-1 (or the pseudogene TRBV3-2) and TRBJ2-2, with 10 bases identical to TRBD2. From germline, CDR1 is LGHDT and CDR2 YNNKEL (reference sequence). This CDR3 is built from 16 residues. V lost 5 bases, J lost 1 base, and 4 bases stayed unmatched. The CDR3 DNA reads TGTGCCAGCAGCTCGGGACTAGCGAGGAACACCGGGGAGCTGTTTTTT. Protein product: CASSSGLARNTGELFF.

The rearrangement joins TRBV3-1 (or the pseudogene TRBV3-2) to TRBJ2-1, with D perhaps matching TRBD1 (6 bases). Germline CDR1 LGHDT, CDR2 YNNKEL (reference sequence). V lost 4 bases, J lost 8 bases, and 21 bases lay in between. The CDR3 has 16 amino acids. CDR3 DNA: TGTGCCAGCAGCCTAATTACAGGGTCCCAGACCCATGAGCAGTTCTTC. It yields the protein CASSLITGSQTHEQFF.

V gene TRBV5-1 combines with J gene TRBJ2-7; a possible D gene is TRBD2 (6 bases). The germline gives CDR1 SGHRS, CDR2 YFSETQ. CDR3 length: 13 amino acids. Between the trimmed V and J ends, which lost 8 bases and 0 bases, there was a span of 12 bases. The CDR3 DNA reads as TGCGCCAGGGGGGGTAACGGCTCCTACGAGCAGTACTTC. Translation: CARGGNGSYEQYF. The full variable domain, its missing parts supplied by reference TRBV5-1 and TRBJ2-7, is KAGVTQTPRYLIKTRGQQVTLSCSPISGHRSVSWYQQTPGQGLQFLFEYFSETQRNKGNFPGRFSGRQFSNSRSEMNVSTLELGDSALYLCARGGNGSYEQYFGPGTRLTVT.

The V gene is TRBV2, the J gene TRBJ2-7, with D possibly being TRBD2 (5 bases). The CDR3 consists of 12 residues. Germline CDR1 SNHLY, CDR2 FYNNEI. Trimming pared 6 bases from V and 5 bases from J, leaving 11 bases between. CDR3 sequence (DNA): TGTGCCAGCAGGAGGGAGAGGAACGAGCAGTACTTC. It translates to CASRRERNEQYF.

This chain joins TRBV30 and TRBJ1-4; 8 nucleotides align to TRBD1. CDR3 length: 14 residues. The V segment lost 2 bases and the J segment 8 bases; nucleotides outside the gene matches: 7. Germline V gene data show CDR1 as GTSNPN and CDR2 as SVGIG (reference sequence). Here the CDR3 DNA reads TGTGCCTGGAGTCGAGGACAGGGCGGAGAAAAACTGTTTTTT. It encodes CAWSRGQGGEKLFF.

The gene calls are TRBV6-5 and TRBJ2-7; 8 bases align to TRBD1. The length of the CDR3 is 14 residues. Germline lookup yields CDR1 MNHEY and CDR2 SVGAGI. After removal of 4 bases from V and 6 bases from J, the junction contained 8 bases not matched to a gene. The CDR3 sequence: CASSSRDRSLEQYF. The CDR3 DNA is TGTGCCAGCAGTTCCCGGGACAGGTCTCTCGAGCAGTACTTC.

The J gene is TRBJ2-7, the V gene TRBV19; 11 positions agree with TRBD1. Germline V gene lookup returns CDR1 LNHDA and CDR2 SQIVND (reference sequence). With 5 bases clipped from V and 4 bases from J, the junction kept 7 bases outside the gene matches. This CDR3 is built from 15 residues. CDR3 loop: CASSARTGGAYEQYF. DNA for the CDR3: TGTGCCAGTAGTGCCCGGACAGGGGGCGCGTACGAGCAGTACTTC.

The chain couples TRBV29-1 to TRBJ2-1; 7 positions match TRBD2. Germline loops: CDR1 SQVTM, CDR2 ANQGSEA. The V gene end was trimmed by 7 bases and the J gene end by 4 bases; junction bases not matched to a gene: 7. The length of the CDR3 is 13 residues. Here the CDR3 DNA reads TGCAGCGCTGGGCCTAGCGGTTACAATGAGCAGTTCTTC. Its protein product is CSAGPSGYNEQFF.

The CDR3 here is CASSQGGRGSGANVLTF. The CDR3 coding sequence is TGCGCCAGCAGCCAAGGCGGGAGGGGCTCTGGGGCCAACGTCCTGACTTTC. The chain is built from TRBV4-3 and TRBJ2-6; TRBD2 matches 9 bases. Germline V gene sequence: CDR1 LGHNA, CDR2 YSLEER. The CDR3 extends over 17 amino acids. The trim removed 1 base at V and 0 bases at J, leaving 1 base unmatched.

The chain combines TRBV2 with TRBJ1-2; 8 nucleotides match TRBD1. Germline CDR1 reads SNHLY; CDR2 reads FYNNEI. CDR3 size: 15 residues. V trimming: 8 bases; J trimming: 2 bases; junction bases outside the gene matches: 10. The DNA of the CDR3 is TGTGCCAGCGCGATCCGACAGGGGTTGAACTATGGCTACACCTTC. Translating gives CASAIRQGLNYGYTF. The variable domain in full, with the rest retrieved from reference TRBV2 and TRBJ1-2, is EPEVTQTPSHQVTQMGQEVILRCVPISNHLYFYWYRQILGQKVEFLVSFYNNEISEKSEIFDDQFSVERPDGSNFTLKIRSTKLEDSAMYFCASAIRQGLNYGYTFGSGTRLTVV.

This clone was observed at least ten times. The chain is built from TRBV11-2 and TRBJ2-3; TRBD1 agrees at 9 bases. The CDR3 consists of 15 residues. From germline, CDR1 is SGHAT and CDR2 FQNNGV. J was trimmed by 3 bases and V by 5 bases; bases with no gene match: 6. The CDR3 DNA reads TGTGCCAGCAGCAAATTGGGACAGGGTACAGATACGCAGTATTTT. Its translation is CASSKLGQGTDTQYF.

This clone has a count of ten or more. The J gene is TRBJ2-2, the V gene TRBV6-5, with D maybe TRBD1 (5 bases). Germline lookup yields CDR1 MNHEY and CDR2 SVGAGI. Trimming took off 6 bases at V and 7 bases at J, with 15 bases between the two ends. There are 14 residues in the CDR3. The CDR3 loop is CASRPQVVGGELFF. The DNA of the CDR3 is TGTGCCAGCAGACCACAGGTGGTTGGCGGGGAGCTGTTTTTT.

Remarks on this clone: The sample has other DNA sequences that encode this CDR3 too. The V call is TRBV4-3, the J call TRBJ2-7; 8 nucleotides match TRBD2. The CDR3 loop spans 15 amino acids. V gave up 9 bases and J gave up 4 bases; unmatched junction bases: 14. Germline values: CDR1 LGHNA, CDR2 YSLEER. The CDR3 DNA follows: TGCGCCAGTAGCGAAGACAGCGGGGGAAGATACGAGCAGTACTTC. The encoded protein is CASSEDSGGRYEQYF.

This chain links TRBV7-8 with TRBJ2-2, with D hard to call. The V and J ends lost 5 bases and 1 base respectively, with 5 bases between them. The CDR3 length is 13 residues. Germline CDR1 reads SGHVS; CDR2 reads FQNEAQ. Written as DNA, the CDR3 is TGTGCCAGCAGCCTCGGGAACACCGGGGAGCTGTTTTTT. This sequence encodes CASSLGNTGELFF.

This clone was counted once. The chain recombines TRBV6-5 with TRBJ1-5; 7 bases are a match to TRBD1. V was pared by 4 bases and J by 3 bases, with 6 bases of the junction left unmatched. CDR3 size: 15 residues. CDR1 MNHEY and CDR2 SVGAGI come from the germline V gene. The CDR3 sequence is CASSSQRGPNQPQHF. The CDR3 nucleotides are TGTGCCAGCAGTTCTCAGAGGGGGCCCAATCAGCCCCAGCATTTT.

The rearrangement uses TRBV25-1 and TRBJ1-2, with 11 nucleotides matching TRBD1. V lost 7 bases to trimming and J lost 8 bases; unmatched junction nucleotides: 15. In germline, CDR1 is MGHDK, CDR2 SYGVNS. The CDR3 has 16 residues. CDR3 residues: CASIGAGTGGFRGYTF. CDR3 DNA: TGTGCCAGCATAGGGGCCGGGACAGGGGGTTTCCGGGGCTACACCTTC.

The chain recombines TRBV5-4 with TRBJ2-1, with 9 bases aligning to TRBD1. V shed 5 bases and J 2 bases; nucleotides not matched to a gene: 11. The length of the CDR3 is 17 residues. In germline, CDR1 is SGHNT, CDR2 YYREEE (reference sequence). The CDR3 sequence is CASRGPQGTGPYNEQFF. Written as DNA, the CDR3 is TGTGCCAGCAGAGGCCCCCAAGGGACAGGGCCCTACAATGAGCAGTTCTTC.

V gene TRBV9 combines with J gene TRBJ2-3; maybe TRBD2 (7 bases). Between the trimmed V and J ends, which lost 3 bases and 3 bases, there was a span of 20 bases. In germline, CDR1 is SGDLS, CDR2 YYNGEE. CDR3 length: 17 residues. CDR3: CASSATPGGGRTDTQYF. DNA of the CDR3: TGTGCCAGCAGCGCCACCCCTGGGGGGGGGCGGACAGATACGCAGTATTTT.

This sequence joins TRBV6-6 and TRBJ1-2; tentatively, D is TRBD1 (6 bases). CDR1 and CDR2 (germline): MNHNY, SVGAGI (reference sequence). The ends were cut back, 1 base at V and 6 bases at J, with 18 bases in the middle. This CDR3 is 16 amino acids long. As DNA, the CDR3 is TGTGCCAGCAGTTACTATAGGGGGAGATTGCAGCATGGCTACACCTTC. Its protein is CASSYYRGRLQHGYTF.